This T cell receptor (beta chain) comes out of a study of T-cell reconstitution after alpha-beta-depleted transplantation in children. The TCRbeta library incorporated unique molecular identifiers. Via MiXCR, TCRdb re-called the PCR reads, giving one row per CDR3 protein. This table holds about a million distinct CDR3 sequences, 25% to 35% found once. This clonotype was picked up many times. The V gene lost 3 bases and the J gene lost 0 bases, with 6 bases spanning the gap. Germline values: CDR1 SNHLY, CDR2 FYNNEI. This CDR3 comprises 14 residues. V is TRBV2 and J is TRBJ2-4; no clear D gene. The sample was PBMCs, mostly from graft donor cells, taken 360 days after TCRalphabeta/CD19-depleted stem cell transplant. This receptor was identified in a boy in the first two years of life who had a stem cell transplant for SCID, so the T cells may come from the graft donor. CDR3 sequence reads: CASSDTLAKNIQYF. The CDR3 region has the DNA TGTGCCAGCAGTGACACCCTAGCCAAAAACATTCAGTACTTC.